Below, 16 T cell receptor beta chains from the same sample are listed, as sequenced in a study of Ad26.COV2.S vaccination and SARS-CoV-2 variants. Treatment described: 19 received Ad26.COV2.S at low or high dose, single or two shots; 5 received placebo; per-sample allocation not given. Specimen acquisition occurred on day 63 following the initial vaccine or placebo injection. Libraries were prepared by immunoSEQ multiplex PCR; TCRdb keeps only in-frame clonotypes and omits some of them. The sample lists 300,000 to 400,000 clones; about 87% were seen once. The sequencing used peripheral blood, collected in a trial of Ad26.COV2.S vaccine versus placebo. The receptors here all came from a person between 18 and 60 years old who received the Ad26.COV2.S COVID-19 vaccine or a placebo.

This chain uses TRBV9 with TRBJ2-1; 10 positions match TRBD2. This CDR3 is built from 15 residues. Germline V gene lookup returns CDR1 SGDLS and CDR2 YYNGEE. J was trimmed by 7 bases and V by 1 base; bases with no gene match: 5. This CDR3 is CASSVSSGRSNEQFF. In nucleotides, the CDR3 is TGTGCCAGCAGCGTAAGTAGCGGGAGGAGTAATGAGCAGTTCTTC.

This chain uses TRBV23-1 with TRBJ1-6; unclear D gene. TRBV23-1 is an ORF; its function is uncertain. Trimming took 3 bases from V and 4 from J, leaving 16 bases between them. There are 17 residues in the CDR3. The CDR3 loop reads CASSQSGARGYNSPLHF. CDR3 DNA sequence: TGCGCCAGCAGTCAGAGCGGCGCCCGGGGTTATAATTCACCCCTCCACTTT.

The genes are TRBV5-8 and TRBJ1-3; D is uncertain. There are 13 residues in the CDR3. Germline values: CDR1 SGHTS, CDR2 YDEGEE. The V end was cut by 3 bases, the J end by 2 bases, with 6 bases between. The CDR3 nucleotides read TGTGCCAGCAGCTGGGAAACTGGAAACACCATATATTTT. Its translation is CASSWETGNTIYF.

This clone was found a few times. The V and J genes are TRBV12-3 or TRBV12-4 and TRBJ1-2; 8 bases are a match to TRBD1. V shed 5 bases and J 7 bases; nucleotides not matched to a gene: 6. The CDR3 is made up of 13 amino acids. Written as DNA, the CDR3 is TGTGCCAGCAGTCGACAGGGGAGAAGTGGCTACACCTTC. It is translated as CASSRQGRSGYTF.

This chain joins TRBV25-1 and TRBJ2-2, with 9 bases aligning to TRBD1. The CDR3 spans 16 residues. CDR1 MGHDK and CDR2 SYGVNS come from the germline V gene. With 3 bases clipped from V and 5 bases from J, the junction kept 7 bases outside the gene matches. Here the CDR3 DNA reads TGTGCCAGCAGTGACCCGGGACAGGGTTTGACCGGGGAGCTGTTTTTT. Translating it yields CASSDPGQGLTGELFF.

This chain uses TRBV5-1 with TRBJ2-7; D unresolved. This CDR3 region has 15 residues. V was clipped by 6 bases and J by 6 bases, with 22 bases between them. CDR1 is SGHRS, CDR2 YFSETQ, per germline. This CDR3 reads CASNQGWGIRSEQYF. DNA of the CDR3: TGCGCCAGCAATCAAGGTTGGGGAATTAGGTCCGAGCAGTACTTC.

The chain employs TRBV2 and TRBJ2-2; 7 bases match TRBD1. CDR1 SNHLY and CDR2 FYNNEI come from the germline V gene. The CDR3 sequence is 15 residues long. The trim removed 8 bases at V and 5 bases at J, leaving 11 bases unmatched. CDR3 residues: CASVSRQGTTGELFF. DNA of the CDR3: TGTGCCAGCGTATCCAGACAGGGTACGACCGGGGAGCTGTTTTTT.

The chain combines TRBV7-9 with TRBJ1-2; tentatively, D is TRBD1 (5 bases). Germline CDR1 SEHNR, CDR2 FQNEAQ (reference sequence). Trimming left V 5 bases short and J 2 bases short, with 18 bases between. The length of the CDR3 is 16 residues. CDR3 amino acids: CASSDPPWTPNYGYTF. Here the CDR3 DNA reads TGTGCCAGCAGCGACCCTCCCTGGACACCAAACTATGGCTACACCTTC.

This clone was seen only a few times. The V and J genes are TRBV5-3 and TRBJ1-2; D not certain. Being an ORF, TRBV5-3 has a function that is uncertain. Trimming cost V 5 bases and J 2 bases, with 16 bases left between them. CDR3 length: 15 residues. The DNA of the CDR3 is TGTGCCAGAAGGGTCGAGCAGGACCGCAACTATGGCTACACCTTC. This gives the protein CARRVEQDRNYGYTF.

The J gene is TRBJ2-7, the V gene TRBV7-2; D gene ambiguous. Trimming left V 3 bases short and J 5 bases short, with 11 bases between. The CDR3 loop spans 13 amino acids. Germline CDR1 is SGHTA and CDR2 is FQGNSA. CDR3 residues: CASSLEPTNEQYF. The CDR3 coding sequence is TGTGCCAGCAGCTTGGAGCCGACCAACGAGCAGTACTTC.

The rearrangement joins TRBV14 to TRBJ1-2; 7 nucleotides match TRBD1. Germline V gives CDR1 SGHDN, CDR2 FVKESK. Unmatched junction bases numbered 6, after V lost 8 bases and J lost 0 bases. There are 14 residues in the CDR3. The CDR3 sequence: CASDRAGSNYGYTF. The CDR3 DNA reads as TGTGCCAGCGACAGGGCGGGATCTAACTATGGCTACACCTTC.

The rearrangement links TRBV3-1 (or the pseudogene TRBV3-2) to TRBJ2-1; D is unclear. The V gene lost 5 bases and the J gene lost 7 bases, with 15 bases spanning the gap. The CDR3 is 14 residues long. Germline V gene sequence: CDR1 LGHDT, CDR2 YNNKEL (reference sequence). The CDR3 spells CASSEAPHENEQFF. CDR3 sequence (DNA): TGTGCCAGCAGCGAAGCCCCCCACGAAAATGAGCAGTTCTTC.

This chain links TRBV19 with TRBJ1-1; D ambiguous. Trimming pared 3 bases from V and 3 bases from J, leaving 8 bases between. Per the germline V gene, CDR1 is LNHDA and CDR2 is SQIVND (reference sequence). CDR3 length: 13 residues. The CDR3 DNA sequence: TGTGCCAGTAGTATCGGCGAGGACACTGAAGCTTTCTTT. Translation: CASSIGEDTEAFF.

The rearrangement links TRBV4-2 to TRBJ2-1; D not resolved. The CDR3 covers 15 residues. CDR1 is LGHNA, CDR2 YNFKEQ, per germline. Trimming removed 4 bases at V and 2 bases at J, with 12 bases between. In nucleotides, the CDR3 is TGTGCCAGCAGCCCTTCGCCGTCGGCCTACAATGAGCAGTTCTTC. Translation gives CASSPSPSAYNEQFF.

The V gene is TRBV28, the J gene TRBJ2-5; 8 positions match TRBD2. Germline loops: CDR1 MDHEN, CDR2 SYDVKM. The CDR3 sequence is 13 residues long. The V segment lost 4 bases and the J segment 2 bases; nucleotides outside the gene matches: 0. CDR3 amino acids: CASSSSGQETQYF. CDR3 nucleotide sequence: TGTGCCAGCAGTTCTAGCGGGCAAGAGACCCAGTACTTC. The whole variable domain, remainder taken from reference TRBV28 and TRBJ2-5, is DVKVTQSSRYLVKRTGEKVFLECVQDMDHENMFWYRQDPGLGLRLIYFSYDVKMKEKGDIPEGYSVSREKKERFSLILESASTNQTSMYLCASSSSGQETQYFGPGTRLLVL.

The CDR3 reads CASSPSQGAIYEQYF. CDR3 sequence (DNA): TGTGCCAGCTCACCTTCCCAGGGGGCCATCTACGAGCAGTACTTC. This chain links TRBV18 with TRBJ2-7, with 8 bases that match TRBD1. The CDR3 spans 15 residues. J was trimmed by 3 bases and V by 3 bases; bases with no gene match: 7. Germline V CDR1 and CDR2: KGHSH, LQKENI.